One T cell receptor beta chain is described in this entry. Its antigen has not been determined. Nothing much larger sits one base from this clone, and base qualities are not available. Thawed unstimulated PBMCs were stained for CD3, CD4 and CD8 and FACS-sorted into CD3+CD4+ and CD3+CD8+ populations. All 8 studied subjects were randomized to withdrawal of immunosuppression. The Qiagen DNeasy Blood and Tissue Kit was used for genomic DNA isolation. The data derive from a study of T cell clones after liver transplantation (dated by TCRdb to about 2019). About the study as a whole: The samples were obtained from ITN030ST, a randomized trial that attempted immunosuppression withdrawal within 2 years after liver transplantation. Donor-reactive T cell clones were identified using TCRbeta sequencing after a pre-transplant mixed lymphocyte reaction and were then followed in post-transplant blood. Third party-reactive TCRbeta sequences from pre-transplant MLRs were also identified as an antigen-independent comparator for donor-reactive sequences. Three of the eight recipients were HCV-positive; the others were transplanted for non-autoimmune, non-viral indications. Subjects received no induction therapy and standard immunosuppression until randomization at 12-24 months post-transplant. Tolerance was defined as complete withdrawal of immunosuppression for at least one year without a rise in liver enzymes beyond twice the upper limit of normal. Blood samples were taken pre-transplant, pre-randomization before withdrawal, and post-randomization after full withdrawal or failed withdrawal. A cohort of 8 liver transplant recipients was studied, of whom 3 were classified as tolerant and 5 as non-tolerant.

Study-wide findings and limitations: Low numbers of available donor cells limited the measurable donor-reactive repertoire in two subjects. In 5 of 8 subjects, circulating donor-reactive CD4 TCRbeta sequences decreased significantly after transplant, regardless of tolerance or HCV status. The conclusions were considered preliminary, being limited by small, heterogeneous patient numbers and non-standardized post-transplant time points. After accounting for repertoire turnover, donor-reactive detection was significantly reduced in 7 of 8 subjects for CD4 and 8 of 8 for CD8. Since no allograft tissue specimens were available, donor-reactive T cells may have migrated into the graft instead of being deleted. Donor-reactive sequences decreased more than third party-reactive sequences, which suggests partial antigen-specific deletion that was not related to withdrawal success.

Frozen genomic DNA underwent high-throughput TCRbeta CDR3 sequencing by immunoSEQ, including PCR amplification, mapping, bias correction and internal controls. Regarding the original processing steps: Only productive rearrangements were retained, with each unique TCRbeta sequence defined by its CDR3 nucleotide sequence together with its V and J gene. Donor-reactive sequences required at least 5-fold expansion in CFSE-low cells versus unstimulated pre-transplant cells and at least 0.01% frequency. Per-subject minimum frequency thresholds, based on the lowest-template unstimulated sample, ensured at least 90% detection power. Jensen-Shannon divergence between the top 1000 TCRbeta sequences post-transplant and pre-transplant was used to measure repertoire turnover. Changes in detection of donor-reactive sequences were tested with two-sided Fisher's exact tests. In its TCRdb copy, this immuneACCESS table keeps in-frame sequences only and misses some clones. Where compared with another copy, unresolved V genes explain less than half of these, and the others have no known cause. From that table come the V and J calls and clone size; the DNA was used to work out D and trimming. The sample data list fewer than 65,000 clones, and about nine tenths of these were observed just once. About 15% of the sample comes from the top ten.

This material consisted of CD8+ T cells from blood, taken 12 months after liver transplant. The source is a human patient who received a liver transplant. After transplantation, some T cells may belong to the graft donor instead of the recipient.

The bases are TGTGCCAGCAGTGAATTACTATACCTAAAGGTTTACAATGAGCAGTTCTTC. It translates as CASSELLYLKVYNEQFF. Recombination linked TRBV6-1 to TRBJ2-1; the D gene identity is not certain. V lost 2 bases and J lost 4 bases; the stretch between them is 18 bases long. CDR1 MNHNS and CDR2 SASEGT were looked up in the germline V gene. The cysteine opens and the phenylalanine closes a CDR3 of 17 amino acids. This entry keeps only the CDR3 DNA: 51 bases, framed from base 1.